A single sample gave rise to the 18 T cell receptor beta chains below, sequenced in a study of Ad26.COV2.S vaccination and SARS-CoV-2 variants. The assay was immunoSEQ multiplex PCR, and TCRdb's table has in-frame clones only and misses some. The sample has roughly 92,000 clones, approximately 77% seen once. This specimen consisted of peripheral blood, obtained after recovery from COVID-19. These receptor sequences come from a human donor who had recovered from COVID-19.

This clone was detected only a few times. This rearrangement joins TRBV4-3 to TRBJ2-6; no clear D. The CDR3 consists of 17 residues. Germline CDR1 is LGHNA and CDR2 is YSLEER. The V end was cut by 0 bases, the J end by 0 bases, with 9 bases between. As DNA, the CDR3 is TGCGCCAGCAGCCAAGATCCGGTCAGCTCTGGGGCCAACGTCCTGACTTTC. It is translated as CASSQDPVSSGANVLTF.

This chain joins TRBV9 and TRBJ2-7; TRBD1 agrees at 9 bases. This CDR3 region has 18 residues. CDR1 is SGDLS, CDR2 YYNGEE, per germline. V was clipped by 4 bases and J by 1 base; unmatched bases: 15. The DNA for the CDR3 is TGTGCCAGCAGCTCCGACCTCGGCGGGACAGGGACTTCCTACGAGCAGTACTTC. This encodes CASSSDLGGTGTSYEQYF.

The rearrangement links TRBV7-2 to TRBJ1-1, with D possibly TRBD1 on 5 matching bases. V was cut by 2 bases and J by 7 bases, with 20 bases left in between. Germline CDR1 reads SGHTA; CDR2 reads FQGNSA. This CDR3 comprises 16 residues. CDR3 bases: TGTGCCAGCAGCTTAAGTACCGGGGCGGGAACGTTTGAAGCTTTCTTT. Translated: CASSLSTGAGTFEAFF.

This clone was observed a handful of times. This chain links TRBV12-5 with TRBJ2-3, with D perhaps matching TRBD1 (5 bases). CDR1 and CDR2 from the germline V gene are LGHNT and FRNRAP. This CDR3 is 16 amino acids long. V was shortened by 5 bases and J by 2 bases, with 17 bases between the two germline ends. The CDR3 coding sequence is TGTGCTAGTGGTGCCCCCGTCTTTGGGGCCACAGATACGCAGTATTTT. Translation gives CASGAPVFGATDTQYF.

The chain employs TRBV28 and TRBJ1-4; D unresolved. Trimming removed 5 bases at V and 4 bases at J, with 11 bases between. Germline loops: CDR1 MDHEN, CDR2 SYDVKM. There are 14 residues in the CDR3. The CDR3 sequence is CASSMRSSNEKLFF. In DNA, the CDR3 is TGTGCCAGCAGTATGAGGTCTAGTAATGAAAAACTGTTTTTT.

This sequence joins TRBV7-9 and TRBJ1-2; TRBD1 agrees at 12 bases. From germline, CDR1 is SEHNR and CDR2 FQNEAQ (reference sequence). The CDR3 extends over 17 amino acids. V was clipped by 5 bases and J by 3 bases; unmatched bases: 10. The DNA of the CDR3 is TGTGCCAGCAGCCAGACGGGACAGGGGGCTCGGGACTATGGCTACACCTTC. Translation: CASSQTGQGARDYGYTF.

This chain connects TRBV5-1 to TRBJ2-7, with TRBD2 identical over 7 bases. There are 12 residues in the CDR3. Germline lookup yields CDR1 SGHRS and CDR2 YFSETQ. After removal of 3 bases from V and 6 bases from J, the junction contained 3 bases not matched to a gene. Here the CDR3 DNA reads TGCGCCAGCAGCTGGGAGGGTGGCGAGCAGTACTTC. This gives the protein CASSWEGGEQYF.

This clone appeared a few times. The J gene is TRBJ1-1, the V gene TRBV7-9; no clear D. Germline CDR1 and CDR2: SEHNR and FQNEAQ (reference sequence). V gave up 7 bases and J gave up 0 bases, with 9 bases separating them. The CDR3 covers 13 residues. This CDR3 is CASNAGMNTEAFF. For the CDR3, the DNA is TGTGCCAGCAACGCGGGGATGAACACTGAAGCTTTCTTT.

This chain uses TRBV24-1 with TRBJ1-1; TRBD1 matches at 9 bases. Germline CDR1 KGHDR, CDR2 SFDVKD. Germline trimming cut 4 bases from V and 5 bases from J; bases unmatched to any gene: 7. The CDR3 consists of 15 residues. The CDR3 coding sequence is TGTGCCACCAGTGAGACAGGGGGTGCGGGAACTGAAGCTTTCTTT. Its translation is CATSETGGAGTEAFF.

The rearrangement uses TRBV25-1 and TRBJ1-2; maybe TRBD1 (5 bases). Trimming shortened V by 2 bases and J by 6 bases, and 10 bases separated the two germline ends. This CDR3 contains 13 residues. CDR1 is MGHDK, CDR2 SYGVNS, per germline. The CDR3 DNA follows: TGTGCCAGCAGTGAAGGGGCTCGGGATGGCTACACCTTC. It encodes CASSEGARDGYTF.

This chain uses TRBV29-1 with TRBJ2-7; TRBD2 agrees at 9 bases. Germline lookup yields CDR1 SQVTM and CDR2 ANQGSEA. This CDR3 region has 13 residues. The J segment lost 5 bases and the V segment lost 4 bases, leaving 6 bases of the junction unmatched. CDR3: CSVAGGLAHEQYF. The CDR3 DNA reads as TGCAGCGTTGCCGGGGGACTAGCCCACGAGCAGTACTTC.

CDR3 loop: CASSQEEGAILAGGSDTQYF. CDR3 DNA: TGCGCCAGCAGCCAAGAAGAGGGGGCCATTCTAGCGGGAGGTTCAGATACGCAGTATTTT. The V call is TRBV4-1, the J call TRBJ2-3, with 11 nucleotides matching TRBD2. The junction had 15 bases not matched to a gene; V was cut back by 0 bases and J by 4 bases. The germline V gene encodes CDR1 MGHRA and CDR2 YSYEKL. The CDR3 contains 20 residues.

This chain links TRBV7-9 with TRBJ2-7; D possibly matches TRBD1 or TRBD2 (5 bases each). The CDR3 extends over 15 amino acids. Trimming took 5 bases from V and 5 from J, leaving 19 bases between them. Germline values: CDR1 SEHNR, CDR2 FQNEAQ (reference sequence). CDR3 coding DNA: TGTGCCAGCAGCACTAGTTCCGGGGCGGTCCACGAGCAGTACTTC. As protein: CASSTSSGAVHEQYF.

This chain connects TRBV28 to TRBJ1-4; TRBD1 might be the D (5 bases). The CDR3 spans 13 residues. CDR1 and CDR2 (germline): MDHEN, SYDVKM. The V gene lost 9 bases and the J gene lost 5 bases, with 13 bases spanning the gap. Here the CDR3 reads CASTGAENEKLFF. The CDR3 nucleotides are TGTGCCAGTACTGGGGCGGAGAATGAAAAACTGTTTTTT.

V usage is TRBV7-2 and J usage is TRBJ2-1; 14 bases align to TRBD2. Germline V lookup: CDR1 SGHTA, CDR2 FQGNSA. The ends lost 1 base at V and 8 bases at J; junction bases unmatched: 4. This CDR3 contains 16 residues. Written as DNA, the CDR3 is TGTGCCAGCAGCTTAGGACTAGCGGGAGGGATGGATGAGCAGTTCTTC. Amino acids: CASSLGLAGGMDEQFF.

The rearrangement joins TRBV3-1 (or the pseudogene TRBV3-2) to TRBJ2-1; 12 nucleotides line up with TRBD2. The V gene end was trimmed by 1 base and the J gene end by 8 bases; junction bases not matched to a gene: 6. Germline V gene data show CDR1 as LGHDT and CDR2 as YNNKEL (reference sequence). The CDR3 has 16 amino acids. The CDR3, as DNA: TGTGCCAGCAGCCAAGGGCGGACTAGCGGGACAGATGAGCAGTTCTTC. It is translated as CASSQGRTSGTDEQFF.

The chain recombines TRBV28 with TRBJ2-3; possible D gene TRBD2, 6 bases. Germline CDR1 and CDR2: MDHEN and SYDVKM. The germline V and J ends were trimmed by 5 bases and 7 bases, with 19 bases remaining between them. The length of the CDR3 is 15 residues. CDR3 in DNA: TGTGCCAGCAGTGCTTCAGGGACTCAAGCCCATACGCAGTATTTT. This gives the protein CASSASGTQAHTQYF.

The genes are TRBV7-3 and TRBJ2-2; TRBD2 agrees at 10 bases. Germline V lookup: CDR1 SGHTA, CDR2 FQGTGA. The CDR3 has 16 amino acids. V shed 4 bases, J shed 1 base, and the junction held 3 bases outside the gene matches. The CDR3 sequence: CASSSLAGLNTGELFF. The CDR3 DNA is TGTGCCAGCAGCTCACTAGCGGGGCTGAACACCGGGGAGCTGTTTTTT.